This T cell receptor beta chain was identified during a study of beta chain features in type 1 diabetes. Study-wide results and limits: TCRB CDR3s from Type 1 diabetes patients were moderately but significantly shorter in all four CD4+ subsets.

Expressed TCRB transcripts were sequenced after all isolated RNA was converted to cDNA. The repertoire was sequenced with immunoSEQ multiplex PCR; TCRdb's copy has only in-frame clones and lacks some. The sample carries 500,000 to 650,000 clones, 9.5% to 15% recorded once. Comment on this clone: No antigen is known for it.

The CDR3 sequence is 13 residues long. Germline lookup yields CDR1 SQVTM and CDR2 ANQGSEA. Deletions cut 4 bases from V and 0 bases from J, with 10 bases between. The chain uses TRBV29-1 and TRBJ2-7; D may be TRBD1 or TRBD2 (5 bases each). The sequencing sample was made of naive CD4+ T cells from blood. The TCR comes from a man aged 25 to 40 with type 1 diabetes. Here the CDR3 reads CSVGGRGSYEQYF. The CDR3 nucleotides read TGCAGCGTTGGGGGACGGGGCTCCTACGAGCAGTACTTC.